A selection of T cell receptor beta chains follows, all from one sample in a study of technical replicates of blood from several donors. Using immunoSEQ multiplex PCR, the repertoire was profiled, and TCRdb retains in-frame clones only, with some absent. The sample lists tens of thousands of clones, nearly 97% occurring once. Sequencing was done on a sample of T cells isolated from PBMCs. The receptors originated from a human donor in good health. The CDR3 runs from the conserved cysteine through the conserved F or W. The order of the fields is D gene, J gene, clone size, V gene, CDR3 DNA, CDR3 protein. D genes are given only for firm matches. Expanded clones are given a class, and other clones once, few, many or no size at all.

>NA|TRBJ2-7|NA|TRBV19
TGTGCCAGTAGTATAGATCTTCAAGGGGCTGGATACTACGAGCAGTACTTC
CASSIDLQGAGYYEQYF
>NA|TRBJ2-1|NA|TRBV9
TGTGCCAGCAGCGTAGCGGGAGCGATCCATGAGCAGTTCTTC
CASSVAGAIHEQFF
>NA|TRBJ2-7|NA|TRBV5-4
TGTGCCAGCAGCTGGGGGGGCAGGCTTGGCTCCTACGAGCAGTACTTC
CASSWGGRLGSYEQYF
>NA|TRBJ2-4|NA|TRBV6-1
TGTGCCAGCAGTGAAGGGTGGAGTGCCAAAAACATTCAGTACTTC
CASSEGWSAKNIQYF
>NA|TRBJ2-7|NA|TRBV15
TGTGCCACCAGAGGGACACCCTACGAGCAGTACTTC
CATRGTPYEQYF
>NA|TRBJ1-4|NA|TRBV11-2
TGTGCCAGCAGCCTTGGGGGGGGCCTCAATACTGAAAAACTGTTTTTT
CASSLGGGLNTEKLFF
>TRBD1|TRBJ1-4|NA|TRBV28
TGTGCCAGCAGTTTAACTACAGGGGCAACTAATGAAAAACTGTTTTTT
CASSLTTGATNEKLFF
>NA|TRBJ2-7|NA|TRBV30
TGTGCCTGGACTGCGGGGAACGAGCAGTACTTC
CAWTAGNEQYF
>NA|TRBJ2-5|NA|TRBV6-5
TGTGCCAGCTCCCGGACAGTTCAAGAGACCCAGTACTTC
CASSRTVQETQYF
>TRBD1|TRBJ1-1|NA|TRBV9
TGTGCCAGCAACTCCGGGACAGCGCCTACTGAAGCTTTCTTT
CASNSGTAPTEAFF
>TRBD2|TRBJ2-7|NA|TRBV5-1
TGCGCCAGCAGCTTCTTTTTGGCTAGCGGGAGGTACGAGCAGTACTTC
CASSFFLASGRYEQYF
>TRBD2|TRBJ2-7|NA|TRBV7-6
TGTGCCAGCAGCTTAGGCGGGAGAACCTACGAGCAGTACTTC
CASSLGGRTYEQYF
>NA|TRBJ1-1|NA|TRBV9
TGTGCCAGCAGCGTAGGGGATTTGGGAGAAACTGAAGCTTTCTTT
CASSVGDLGETEAFF
>NA|TRBJ1-2|NA|TRBV15
TGTGCCACCAGCAACACTATACTCTATGGCTACACCTTC
CATSNTILYGYTF
>NA|TRBJ2-7|NA|TRBV4-2
TGTGCCAGCGCTACAGGTTTGACCTACGAGCAGTACTTC
CASATGLTYEQYF
>TRBD1|TRBJ2-4|NA|TRBV4-3
TGCGCCAGCAGCCAGGGCCCCTCAGGGGGCGCAGCCAAAAACATTCAGTACTTC
CASSQGPSGGAAKNIQYF
>NA|TRBJ1-1|NA|TRBV2
TGTGCCAGCAGTGAACCCCCTTTAATGAACACTGAAGCTTTCTTT
CASSEPPLMNTEAFF
>TRBD1|TRBJ1-5|NA|TRBV6-1
TGTGCCAGCAGTGAACCAACGGGACAGGTGAAGAGAGCCCAGCATTTT
CASSEPTGQVKRAQHF
>NA|TRBJ2-3|NA|TRBV29-1
TGCAGCGCCGACTTTGGGGACTCCACAGATACGCAGTATTTT
CSADFGDSTDTQYF
>TRBD2|TRBJ2-5|NA|TRBV9
TGTGCCAGCAGCGTTATAGCGGGAGTCGGGAAAGAGACCCAGTACTTC
CASSVIAGVGKETQYF
>NA|TRBJ2-3|NA|TRBV25-1
TGTGCCAGCAGCCGAATGGGGGGGCGAACAGATACGCAGTATTTT
CASSRMGGRTDTQYF
>NA|TRBJ2-1|NA|TRBV7-2
TGTGCCAGCAGCTTTCAGGGCCGGGAGTCGAGGAAGTTCTTC
CASSFQGRESRKFF
>NA|TRBJ2-7|NA|TRBV27
TGTGCCAGCAGTTTATCTGGACAATTCTCCTACGAGCAGTACTTC
CASSLSGQFSYEQYF
>TRBD1|TRBJ2-7|NA|TRBV6-5
TGTGCCAGCGGACAGGTTTTCGGCTACGAGCAGTACTTC
CASGQVFGYEQYF
>NA|TRBJ2-2|NA|TRBV29-1
TGCAGCGTTGCTGGGACATCCACCGGGGAGCTGTTTTTT
CSVAGTSTGELFF
>TRBD1|TRBJ2-3|NA|TRBV2
TGTGCCAGCAGTCAAACAAGGACAGGGGCGGCAGATACGCAGTATTTT
CASSQTRTGAADTQYF
>NA|TRBJ1-4|NA|TRBV19
TGTGCCAGTAGAACACAGGGTTCAACTAATGAAAAACTGTTTTTT
CASRTQGSTNEKLFF
>NA|TRBJ2-3|NA|TRBV6-1
TGTGCCAGCAGTGAAGAGCGGTTCACAGATACGCAGTATTTT
CASSEERFTDTQYF
>TRBD1|TRBJ1-2|once|TRBV9
TGTGCCAGCAGCGTAGCTACAGGGGCGGGATATGGCTACACCTTC
CASSVATGAGYGYTF
>NA|TRBJ2-7|NA|TRBV9
TGTGCCAGCAGCGTAGCTTCTTTGGGAGCCTCCTACGAGCAGTACTTC
CASSVASLGASYEQYF
>TRBD1|TRBJ2-5|NA|TRBV2
TGTGCCAGTGCCTCAGACAGGGCCATTCAAGAGACCCAGTACTTC
CASASDRAIQETQYF
>NA|TRBJ2-1|NA|TRBV21-1
TGTGCCAGCAGCAAAAGGAGGGAGAGGCAGTTCTTC
CASSKRRERQFF
>NA|TRBJ1-5|NA|TRBV11-2
TGTGCCAGCAGCTTAACAGGGTTTCAGCCCCAGCATTTT
CASSLTGFQPQHF
>TRBD1|TRBJ1-5|NA|TRBV9
TGTGCCAGCAGCGTAGGAGGGGGCCAAAATCAGCCCCAGCATTTT
CASSVGGGQNQPQHF
>TRBD2|TRBJ2-5|NA|TRBV7-9
TGTGCCAGCAGCTACCCGGTTATAGGTAGCGGGAGGACCCAAGAGACCCAGTACTTC
CASSYPVIGSGRTQETQYF
>TRBD2|TRBJ2-3|NA|TRBV5-6
TGTGCCAGCAGCTATGGACTAGCGGGAGGGTATACGCAGTATTTT
CASSYGLAGGYTQYF
>NA|TRBJ1-5|few|TRBV14
TGTGCCAGCAGCCTTCTATCAGGGCAGCCCCAGCATTTT
CASSLLSGQPQHF
>NA|TRBJ2-7|NA|TRBV5-1
TGCGCCAGCAGCTCGGGACATGAATACGAGCAGTACTTC
CASSSGHEYEQYF
>NA|TRBJ2-1|NA|TRBV7-7
TGTGCTAGCAGCTCCAACAGGCACAATGAGCAGTTCTTC
CASSSNRHNEQFF
>TRBD1|TRBJ2-5|NA|TRBV9
TGTGCCAGCAGCGCCCCGGTCTGGACAGGGGAAGCAGAGACCCAGTACTTC
CASSAPVWTGEAETQYF
>TRBD2|TRBJ2-7|NA|TRBV6-5
TGTGCCAGCAGGCTTACTAGCGGGAGGGCCGAGCAGTACTTC
CASRLTSGRAEQYF
>NA|TRBJ2-3|NA|TRBV11-3
TGTGCCAGCAGCACCTATCAAGATGATACGCAGTATTTT
CASSTYQDDTQYF
>TRBD1|TRBJ2-7|NA|TRBV20-1
TGCAGTGTTCAGACAGGGGCCGAGCAGTACTTC
CSVQTGAEQYF
>NA|TRBJ2-5|NA|TRBV30
TGTGCCTGGAGGCAGGGTCCAGAGACCCAGTACTTC
CAWRQGPETQYF
>TRBD1|TRBJ2-2|NA|TRBV6-6
TGTGCCAGCAGTTACTCCGAAGGGGGCCGCACCGGGGAGCTGTTTTTT
CASSYSEGGRTGELFF
>TRBD1|TRBJ1-2|NA|TRBV9
TGTGCCAGCAGCTCCCAACCCGGGACAGGTCCTTCTAACTATGGCTACACCTTC
CASSSQPGTGPSNYGYTF
>NA|TRBJ2-1|NA|TRBV2
TGTGCCAGCACTAAGCTACGAAGGAGGGCTTACAATGAGCAGTTCTTC
CASTKLRRRAYNEQFF
>TRBD2|TRBJ2-1|NA|TRBV28
TGTGCCAGCAGCCGAGGACTAGTCCGAGGCCATGAGCAGTTCTTC
CASSRGLVRGHEQFF
>NA|TRBJ2-1|NA|TRBV21-1
TGTGCCAGCAGCAAAATCGGCGGGAGGGGTGTGGGGAATGAGCAGTTCTTC
CASSKIGGRGVGNEQFF
>NA|TRBJ1-1|NA|TRBV19
TGTGCCAGTAGTATAGTAGGGGACACCCATGAAGCTTTCTTT
CASSIVGDTHEAFF
>NA|TRBJ2-6|NA|TRBV7-3
TGTGCCAGCAGCTCCAGGGTCTCTGGGGCCAACGTCCTGACTTTC
CASSSRVSGANVLTF
>TRBD1|TRBJ2-5|NA|TRBV5-1
TGCGCCAGCAGCTTGGAATGGTGGGACAGGGATCGTAGTTCGGAGACCCAGTACTTC
CASSLEWWDRDRSSETQYF
>NA|TRBJ1-5|NA|TRBV2
TGTGCCAGCTCGAGGGTCAATCAGCCCCAGCATTTT
CASSRVNQPQHF
>TRBD1|TRBJ2-5|NA|TRBV7-9
TGTGCCAGCAGCTTAGGGGGACAGGGGTCCGAGACCCAGTACTTC
CASSLGGQGSETQYF
>TRBD1|TRBJ1-1|NA|TRBV11-3
TGTGCCAGCAGCCCCCGACAGGGGGCGAACACTGAAGCTTTCTTT
CASSPRQGANTEAFF
>NA|TRBJ2-5|NA|TRBV19
TGTGCCAGTAGTTCCAGGGCCTTGGGCCAAGAGACCCAGTACTTC
CASSSRALGQETQYF
>TRBD2|TRBJ2-1|NA|TRBV7-3
TGTGCCAGCAGCGAAGGACTAGCGGCAAAAGGCCATGAGCAGTTCTTC
CASSEGLAAKGHEQFF